Reported below is one TCR beta chain. This clonotype has only a few counts. It has no known antigen specificity. No clone much larger than this one lies a single base away; base qualities are absent. Library generation was performed with PCR. The listed sequencing device is HiSeq X Ten. TCRdb handled the public reads itself, with Q25 trimming in fastp and clone calling in MiXCR, and kept productive beta chains. Records with the same CDR3 protein are collapsed into one entry carrying the most frequent genes and DNA. Counted in this sample were over 20,000 distinct CDR3 sequences; roughly half of them appeared once. The ten top clones hold under 35% of the sample. The entry originates in a study of CD4 and CD8 cells across lung adenocarcinoma regions (dated by TCRdb to 2017 to 2018). Context from the whole study: To look at intratumor heterogeneity in the T cell receptor repertoire, the study compared tumor centers against tumor margins.

Patients with localized lung adenocarcinoma, a subtype of non-small cell lung cancer, were used as donors. Samples were obtained from the centers of localized lung adenocarcinomas. For TCR repertoire analysis, CD8+ T cells taken from tumor tissue were profiled apart from CD4+ T cells. The TCR sequence derives from a female donor with lung adenocarcinoma. The CD4 and CD8 labels of this study may be unreliable. Sequenced sample: CD8+ T cells from the center of a lung tumor. Read against the paper, the sample's cell subset or site label means: tumor center region.

CDR3 protein: CASSKLAPGQGRNEQFF. The nucleotide sequence is TGCGCCAGCAGTAAACTCGCTCCGGGACAGGGTAGGAATGAGCAGTTCTTC. The chain is assembled from TRBV10-1 and TRBJ2-1, and TRBD1 matches 9 of the central bases. Measured from the cysteine to the phenylalanine, the CDR3 is 17 residues long. The entry retains the CDR3 DNA only, 51 bases that are in frame from base 1. Compared with germline, V lacks 5 bases and J lacks 7 bases; bases without a gene match: 15. The germline V gene encodes CDR1 WNHNN and CDR2 SYGVQD (reference sequence).